Listed below are T cell receptor beta chains from one sample, sequenced in a study of cytomegalovirus exposure and HLA in healthy donors. TCRdb keeps only in-frame clones here, not all; method: immunoSEQ multiplex PCR. Altogether some 87,000 clones are present, approximately 65% being singletons, with the ten largest covering around 5.5%. The source material was PBMCs. These receptors came from a woman aged 25 to 45 in good health and CMV-seropositive. Both conserved end residues are part of each CDR3. Fields, in order: clone size, D gene, J gene, V gene, CDR3 DNA, CDR3 protein. A D gene is named only where the DNA matches it firmly. The listing skips clone size in some rows; elsewhere it reads once, few, many or a size class.

>-|-|TRBJ1-2|TRBV5-1
TGCGCCAGCAGCTTGGCTGACGGGGGGGACTATGGCTACACCTTC
CASSLADGGDYGYTF
>few|TRBD2|TRBJ2-3|TRBV7-9
TGTGCCAGCAGCTCTAGCGGGGGGCCGGATACGCAGTATTTT
CASSSSGGPDTQYF
>-|-|TRBJ2-1|TRBV7-9
TGTGCCAGCAGCCCCTCAGCGGCCTCTTTCGGGTTCTTC
CASSPSAASFGFF
>-|-|TRBJ2-1|TRBV19
TGTGCCAGTACCTCGATAGAGTCGGGGAACAATGAGCAGTTCTTC
CASTSIESGNNEQFF
>-|-|TRBJ1-2|TRBV11-2
TGTGCCAGCAGCTTGGCAGCTAACTATGGCTACACCTTC
CASSLAANYGYTF
>-|TRBD1|TRBJ2-1|TRBV4-1
TGCGCCAGCAGCCAGAGTGTAGGGGACAGTACCTACAATGAGCAGTTCTTC
CASSQSVGDSTYNEQFF
>-|-|TRBJ1-1|TRBV7-9
TGTGCCAGCAGCTTATGGAGTGAGAACACTGAAGCTTTCTTT
CASSLWSENTEAFF
>few|TRBD2|TRBJ2-3|TRBV4-1
TGCGCCAGCATTGCGGGGGGGGACACAGATACGCAGTATTTT
CASIAGGDTDTQYF
>-|-|TRBJ1-1|TRBV11-3
TGTGCCAGCAGCCTCGGGTCAACCCCGAACACTGAAGCTTTCTTT
CASSLGSTPNTEAFF
>-|TRBD1|TRBJ1-1|TRBV14
TGTGCCAGCAGCCAAGCCAGGACAGGGGGAGAGGCTTTCTTT
CASSQARTGGEAFF
>-|TRBD1|TRBJ1-2|TRBV5-6
TGTGCCAGCAGCTTGGCACAGGGGGCCGGTGGCTACACCTTC
CASSLAQGAGGYTF
>-|TRBD1|TRBJ1-2|TRBV7-9
TGTGCCAGCAGCCCCCCTCCGGGACAGGGGGCCAACTATGGCTACCCCTTC
CASSPPPGQGANYGYPF
>-|-|TRBJ2-7|TRBV30
TGTGCCTGGACCGAAGGGACACCGATCTACGAGCAGTACTTC
CAWTEGTPIYEQYF
>few|TRBD1|TRBJ1-2|TRBV28
TGTGCCAGCAGTTCGGGGACAGGGCCATATGGCTACACCTTC
CASSSGTGPYGYTF
>few|-|TRBJ1-2|TRBV6-5
TGTGCCAGCAGTCCCCGGGGCTATGGCTACACCTTC
CASSPRGYGYTF
>-|TRBD2|TRBJ2-1|TRBV9
TGTGCCAGCAGCGTAGCGGGTAGCGGGAACAATGAGCAGTTCTTC
CASSVAGSGNNEQFF
>-|TRBD1|TRBJ2-7|TRBV15
TGTGCCACCAGCAGAGAAAGGTCCGGGACAGGGGCCTACGAGCAGTACTTC
CATSRERSGTGAYEQYF
>few|-|TRBJ1-2|TRBV25-1
TGTGCCAGCCTGGCGGCGGGAGGGAATGGCTACACCTTC
CASLAAGGNGYTF
>-|-|TRBJ1-4|TRBV4-1
TGCGCCAGCAGCCACGCCGGGGGGGGGAGTGAAAAACTGTTTTTT
CASSHAGGGSEKLFF
>-|-|TRBJ1-5|TRBV29-1
TGCAGCGTTGAAGATAAGCCTCAGCCCCAGCATTTT
CSVEDKPQPQHF
>-|-|TRBJ1-1|TRBV19
TGTGCCAGTAAGTTCAGGAACACTGAAGCTTTCTTT
CASKFRNTEAFF
>once|-|TRBJ1-5|TRBV5-6
TGTGCCAGCACCCGGAGCGGGGGGTATCAGCCCCAGCATTTT
CASTRSGGYQPQHF
>-|-|TRBJ1-1|TRBV15
TGTGCCACCAGCAGGGGGGGGAATTTGAACACTGAAGCTTTCTTT
CATSRGGNLNTEAFF
>-|TRBD2|TRBJ2-1|TRBV27
TGTGCCAGCAGTCCTAGCGGGGCGCTAGGGGACAATGAGCAGTTCTTC
CASSPSGALGDNEQFF
>few|TRBD2|TRBJ2-5|TRBV5-4
TGTGCCAGCAGCTTGGAGCGGGGGGGGACCCAAGAGACCCAGTACTTC
CASSLERGGTQETQYF
>-|TRBD1|TRBJ2-2|TRBV5-5
TGTGCCAGCAGCTTGGGACAGGGGTATAATGCCGGGGAGCTGTTTTTT
CASSLGQGYNAGELFF
>-|-|TRBJ2-2|TRBV21-1
TGTGCCAGCAGCAAAGATTTGGCTAGCGGGGGGGCCCCCGGGGAGCTGTTTTTT
CASSKDLASGGAPGELFF
>-|TRBD2|TRBJ2-1|TRBV6-1
TGTGCCAGCAGTGAAGGGACTAGAAGAGGAAATGAGCAGTTCTTC
CASSEGTRRGNEQFF